A selection of T cell receptor beta chains follows, all from one sample in a study of blood T cell repertoires in COVID-19. Clones were sequenced by immunoSEQ multiplex PCR, and TCRdb holds only the in-frame ones, with some missing. Among some 75,000 clones listed, approximately 86% were seen once. The sample was peripheral blood. Source of these receptors: a man at least 80 years old with COVID-19, enrolled during active disease. The CDR3 runs from the conserved cysteine through the conserved F or W. Each record gives: V gene, CDR3 protein.

>TRBV5-4
CASSLGLGTVYEQYF
>TRBV7-9
CASIPGVGTSVPDTQYF
>TRBV1
CTSSQDLWGRSNEKLFF
>TRBV28
CASSLFQGTINQPQHF
>TRBV5-1
CASSLGQRQETQYF
>TRBV10-3
CAIRGGQGTQSYTF
>TRBV5-6
CASSWDRGSLNTEAFF
>TRBV5-1
CASSRLTGHYEQYF
>TRBV6-1
CASSEAAGRGEQFF
>TRBV3-1/TRBV3-2
CASSQVRGSEAFF
>TRBV6-2/TRBV6-3
CASSSGQGATYRYGYTF
>TRBV6-2/TRBV6-3
CASSVTATGGRQPQHF
>TRBV2
CASSEQNYEQYF
>TRBV13
CASSPYRGLNTEAFF
>TRBV3-1/TRBV3-2
CASSQFWGGSSYEQYF
>TRBV4-3
CASSQDLLRNYGYTF
>TRBV18
CASSPGTPVGYGYTF
>TRBV7-2
CASSPAGSGTYNEQFF
>TRBV12-3/TRBV12-4
CASQGGGDEQYF
>TRBV29-1
CSVALAGGPNEQFF
>TRBV2
CASEEILHTGELFF
>TRBV3-1/TRBV3-2
CASSQVDRVPDATEAFF
>TRBV2
CASRGASEKLFF
>TRBV7-9
CASSLIGITGEQFF
>TRBV28
CASSITQGVWEKLFF
>TRBV6-6
CASSRVGGHEAFF
>TRBV7-8
CASSKHPQGQGDEKLFF
>TRBV5-1
CASSLGTGGTEAFF
>TRBV6-5
CASNRAYEQYF
>TRBV7-3
CASSSGVYNSPLHF
>TRBV28
CASSSRDRDFYGYTF
>TRBV7-2
CASSLEWVEGGNGYTF
>TRBV25-1
CASSEIRTGDTDTQYF
>TRBV7-8
CASSLAGDRGGSGYTF
>TRBV7-2
CASSLVTRNTEAFF
>TRBV19
CASTLGTRVRGELFF
>TRBV7-8
CASSLEAGSGEAFF
>TRBV19
CASSPGTGDGYTF
>TRBV4-1
CASSQDGTVNQPQHF
>TRBV5-6
CASSFYGGWDGELFF